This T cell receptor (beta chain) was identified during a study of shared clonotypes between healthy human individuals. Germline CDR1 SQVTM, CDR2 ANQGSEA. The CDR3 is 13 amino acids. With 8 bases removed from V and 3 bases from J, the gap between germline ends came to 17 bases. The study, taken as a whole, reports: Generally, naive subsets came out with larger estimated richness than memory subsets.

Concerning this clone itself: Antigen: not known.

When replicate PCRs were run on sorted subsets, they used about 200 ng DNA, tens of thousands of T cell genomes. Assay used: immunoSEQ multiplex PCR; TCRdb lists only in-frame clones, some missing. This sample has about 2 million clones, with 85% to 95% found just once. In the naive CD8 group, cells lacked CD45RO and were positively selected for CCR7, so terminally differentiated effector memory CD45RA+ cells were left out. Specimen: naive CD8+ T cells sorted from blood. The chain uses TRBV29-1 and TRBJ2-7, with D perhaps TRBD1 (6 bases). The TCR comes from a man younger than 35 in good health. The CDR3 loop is CSTPGQGRYEQYF. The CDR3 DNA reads TGCAGCACCCCCGGGCAGGGGCGCTACGAGCAGTACTTC.